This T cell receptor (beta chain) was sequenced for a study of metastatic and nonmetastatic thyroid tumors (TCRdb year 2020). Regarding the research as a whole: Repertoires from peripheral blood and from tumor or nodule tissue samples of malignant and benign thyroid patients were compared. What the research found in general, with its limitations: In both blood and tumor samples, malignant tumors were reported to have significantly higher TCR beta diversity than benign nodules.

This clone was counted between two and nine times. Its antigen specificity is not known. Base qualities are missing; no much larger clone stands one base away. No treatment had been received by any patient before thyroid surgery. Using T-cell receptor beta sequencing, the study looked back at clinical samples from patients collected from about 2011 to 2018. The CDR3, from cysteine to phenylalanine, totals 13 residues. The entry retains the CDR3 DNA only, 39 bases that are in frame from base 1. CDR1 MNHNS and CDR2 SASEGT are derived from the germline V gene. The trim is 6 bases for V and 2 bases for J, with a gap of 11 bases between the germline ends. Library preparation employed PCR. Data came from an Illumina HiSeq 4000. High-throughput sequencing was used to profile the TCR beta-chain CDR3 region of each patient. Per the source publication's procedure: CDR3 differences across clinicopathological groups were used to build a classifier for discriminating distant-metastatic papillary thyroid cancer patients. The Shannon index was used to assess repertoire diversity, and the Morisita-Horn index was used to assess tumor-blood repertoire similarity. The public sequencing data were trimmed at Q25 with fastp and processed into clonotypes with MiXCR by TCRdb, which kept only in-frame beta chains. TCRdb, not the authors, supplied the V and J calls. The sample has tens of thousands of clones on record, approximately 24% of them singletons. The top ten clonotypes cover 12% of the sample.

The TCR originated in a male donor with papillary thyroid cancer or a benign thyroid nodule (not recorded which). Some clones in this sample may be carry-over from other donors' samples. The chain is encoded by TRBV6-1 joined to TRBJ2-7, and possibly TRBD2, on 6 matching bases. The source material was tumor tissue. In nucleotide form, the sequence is TGTGCCAGCAGACGGGGGATCACCTACGAGCAGTACTTC. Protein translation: CASRRGITYEQYF.